This T cell receptor (beta chain) was retrieved from a study of neoadjuvant anti-PD-1 for oral cavity cancer (dated by TCRdb to the early 2020s). About the investigation overall: Patients mostly received three to four biweekly doses of nivolumab at 3 mg/kg before curative-intent surgical resection. The parent correlative cohort included roughly 12 patients, with an approximately 32% response rate. For patients who did not progress, a fourth nivolumab dose was given around day 43, followed by definitive surgical resection on days 50-56. Under RECIST 1.1, a patient counted as a responder if showing complete response, partial response or stable disease, and as a non-responder if showing progression.

At the junction V is shortened by 0 bases and J by 4 bases; bases outside the gene matches: 0. CDR1 and CDR2 are read off the germline V gene as SGDLS and YYNGEE. The CDR3 goes from the cysteine to the phenylalanine over 14 residues. Only CDR3 DNA remains: 42 bases, in frame from the first base. Interpreted using the paper, the time point label stands for: after neoadjuvant nivolumab, at surgical resection. Patients were newly diagnosed with stage II-IVA oral cavity squamous cell carcinoma and had received no prior systemic or radiation treatment. The cohort was composed of patients with HPV-negative, locally advanced oral cavity squamous cell carcinoma. Peripheral blood mononuclear cells were analyzed directly and were not maintained or expanded in culture. The samples were obtained from a longitudinal correlative study of a single-arm phase II trial testing neoadjuvant nivolumab in oral cavity squamous cell carcinoma. Subject-matched pre- and post-treatment PBMCs and tumors from three responders and three non-responders were subjected to genomic DNA-based TCRbeta sequencing. Peripheral blood mononuclear cells were drawn once before nivolumab treatment and a second time after treatment, when surgery took place. The Maxwell RSC DNA from Cells kit was used to extract genomic DNA from PBMCs.

Points the paper makes about the study in general: Within PBMCs, T cell clonality (Gini index) was significantly higher in non-responders than responders after neoadjuvant nivolumab. A higher pretreatment blood Treg/Th17 ratio correlated with both higher pretreatment blood TCRbeta clonality and lower post-treatment tumor TCRbeta clonality. The TCR analyses had only three patients in each response group, and the authors called for validation in larger cohorts.

Concerning this clone itself: What this receptor recognizes is not known. Qualities for individual bases were not recorded, and no much larger clone is one base off.

PBMC libraries used mostly about 0.5 ug of input genomic DNA for deep sequencing, with six replicates per sample. TCRbeta libraries were prepared with the immunoSEQ hsTCRbeta kit according to the manufacturer's instructions. Sequencing of the completed libraries took place using an Illumina NovaSeq 6000 S4 flow cell after they had been pooled to approximately 3 nM. The published analysis was carried out like this. Raw data preprocessing and quality control were performed with the immunoSEQ Analyzer. The analysis was limited to productive rearrangements, and each clonotype was defined by a unique CDR3 amino acid sequence. Repertoire clonality was estimated as the Gini-Simpson index, computed with the R package tcR. Gini indices were compared with Student's t test, and associations with tumor size change were assessed by Pearson correlation. The table comes from immuneACCESS by way of TCRdb, which keeps in-frame sequences with V and J called. Part of the clones is missing from these tables; in studies checked, under half for an unresolved V gene and the rest for unknown reasons. V and J calls and clone size are as listed in that table; D and trimming were resolved from the DNA. The sample table holds about 42,000 clones, of which approximately 80% were seen once. Of the sample, approximately 5% is held by the ten largest clones.

Rearrangement joined TRBV9 to TRBJ2-7; 11 bases in between match TRBD2. This clonotype was sampled from a person aged 35-79 years with oral cavity squamous cell carcinoma. The specimen comprised PBMCs, sampled after nivolumab (anti-PD-1) treatment. The base sequence is TGTGCCAGCAGCGTAGGACTAGCGGGATACGAGCAGTACTTC. This yields the protein CASSVGLAGYEQYF.